This TCR beta chain comes out of a study of blood T cell repertoires in COVID-19. The overall study: Nucleic acid was either cDNA or gDNA, and it came from T cells, B-cell-depleted T cells, or PBMCs.

Measured with immunoSEQ multiplex PCR; TCRdb has only the in-frame clones, and not every one. The sample consists of 200,000 to 250,000 clones, 80% to 90% of them appearing once. V shed 6 bases, J shed 4 bases, and the junction held 5 bases outside the gene matches. CDR3 length equals 13 residues. The rearrangement links TRBV12-3 or TRBV12-4 to TRBJ1-1, with 7 bases aligning to TRBD1. Sequenced sample: peripheral blood. This clonotype was sampled from a woman aged 45-65 years with active or convalescent COVID-19. DNA of the CDR3: TGTGCCAGCAGGCGACAGGGTGGCACTGAAGCTTTCTTT. It yields the protein CASRRQGGTEAFF.